This record concerns one TCR beta chain sequence. Its antigen target is currently unknown. The input lacks base qualities; no much larger clone sits a single base away. The immunoSEQ Assay, a bias-controlled multiplex PCR, was used to amplify TCRbeta CDR3 regions from genomic DNA. Regarding the original processing steps: The number of nucleated cells in each sample was estimated by amplification of reference gene primers within the assay. Sequence reads were collapsed and filtered to measure the absolute abundance of every unique TCRbeta CDR3 rearrangement. Productive Simpson clonality was computed per sample as the square root of Simpson's diversity index over productive rearrangements. TCRdb stores this immuneACCESS table with in-frame sequences only. Part of the clones is absent; in the studies checked, under half of the shortfall reflects unresolved V genes, and no reason is known for the rest. The V and J calls and clone size come from that table; D and trimming were worked out from the DNA. The sample table shows 270,000 or so clones, and less than 90% are seen once. The ten largest clones add up to about 14% of the sample.

Collaborating institutions collected whole blood in K2EDTA tubes following their own protocols. Collaborator samples were shipped for TCRbeta analysis as frozen whole blood, isolated PBMCs, or DNA extracted from either sample type. CDR1 LGHNA and CDR2 YNFKEQ were looked up in the germline V gene. The CDR3 spans 15 residues, from the cysteine through the phenylalanine. Only the CDR3 DNA is retained, 45 bases long and in frame from the first base. V loses 5 bases at its end and J loses 8 bases; junction bases beyond the gene matches: 12. This sample is drawn from a study of blood T cell repertoires in COVID-19 (dated by TCRdb to about 2020). Study-wide context: Collaborator samples came from the United States, Italy and Spain and covered acute and convalescent phases of COVID-19. The material from the prospective study consisted of cDNA or gDNA derived from T cells, B-cell-depleted T cells, or PBMCs. The dataset comprised deeply sampled blood TCRbeta repertoires from subjects exposed to, actively infected with, or recovered from COVID-19. The repertoires were released in a freely available public database intended as a resource for research on the immune response to SARS-CoV-2. Samples came from the ongoing ImmuneRACE study (first 160 participants) plus 1,254 subjects from 6 global collaborators. A de-identified subject ID, COVID-19 status, age in years and sex were almost always included in the sample metadata. HLA class I and class II types, where available, came from metadata supplied by the sample provider rather than from assay-based typing.

Summary of the overall study and its limitations: The amount of clinical and demographic metadata varied by source and participant and was provided uncurated.

Sequenced material: peripheral blood. The source of this sequence is a human donor in a cohort sampled during active COVID-19. This chain is built from TRBV4-2 and TRBJ1-2; TRBD1 matches 9 bases in the middle. This receptor has the CDR3 CASSGGQGFNQGYTF. The DNA sequence is given as TGTGCCAGCAGCGGGGGACAGGGATTCAACCAAGGCTACACCTTC.